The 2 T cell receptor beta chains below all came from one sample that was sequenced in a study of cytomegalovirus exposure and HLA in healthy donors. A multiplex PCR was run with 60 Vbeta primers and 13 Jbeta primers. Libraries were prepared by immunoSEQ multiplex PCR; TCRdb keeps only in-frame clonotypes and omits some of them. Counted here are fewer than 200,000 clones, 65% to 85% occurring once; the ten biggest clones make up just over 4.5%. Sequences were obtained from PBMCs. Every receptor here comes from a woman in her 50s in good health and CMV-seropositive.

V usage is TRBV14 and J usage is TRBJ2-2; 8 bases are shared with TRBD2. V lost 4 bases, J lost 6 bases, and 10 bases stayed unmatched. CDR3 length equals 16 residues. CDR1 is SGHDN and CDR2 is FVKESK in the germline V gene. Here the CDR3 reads CASSRWGLGVPGELFF. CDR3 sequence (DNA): TGTGCCAGCAGCCGGTGGGGACTAGGAGTGCCCGGGGAGCTGTTTTTT.

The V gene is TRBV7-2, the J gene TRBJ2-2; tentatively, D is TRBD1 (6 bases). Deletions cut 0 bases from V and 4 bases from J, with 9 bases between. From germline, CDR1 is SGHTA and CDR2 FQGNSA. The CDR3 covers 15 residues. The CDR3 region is CASSLAQGTTGELFF. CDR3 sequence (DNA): TGTGCCAGCAGCTTAGCCCAGGGGACCACCGGGGAGCTGTTTTTT.